This section outlines one T cell receptor beta chain sequence together with its context. What it binds is unknown. The entry originates in a study of T cells after yellow fever vaccination. General study results and limits: Clones from primary vaccination mostly reappeared after the booster (around 96% CD4, around 90% CD8). The study noted that FACS-sorted repertoires could contain abundant clonotypes contaminating from the bulk population.

Germline values: CDR1 SGHVT, CDR2 SQSDAQ. The CDR3 sequence is 16 residues long. Trimming pared 2 bases from V and 2 bases from J, leaving 13 bases between. TCRdb reanalysed the 5' RACE reads using MiXCR and keeps one entry per CDR3 protein. The data hold some 160,000 distinct CDR3 sequences, with 7% to 10% observed a single time. This receptor was taken from a man aged 18 to 35 who received the YFV17D yellow fever vaccine. This chain uses TRBV7-4 with TRBJ1-5; tentative D call: TRBD1 (5 bases). The sequencing here drew on CD8+ T cells sorted from PBMCs, taken 45 days after the yellow fever booster vaccination. CDR3 DNA sequence: TGTGCCAGCAGCTTATACGACCCACAGGGCAATCAGCCCCAGCATTTT. This translates into CASSLYDPQGNQPQHF.